This T cell receptor beta chain was found in a study of persistence of HIV-infected CD4 T cells. Notes on the study in general: Degenerate expanded CDR3beta sequences were enriched among CMV- and Gag-responding cells.

Sequencing used immunoSEQ version 4 in survey mode. Genomic DNA was diluted to around 10 ng/uL, up to roughly 1 ug per sample. Sequenced by immunoSEQ multiplex PCR; TCRdb stores in-frame clones only, minus some. Of about 43,000 clones listed, 78% were seen once; the top ten hold 14%. A remark on this clone: Its antigen remains unknown.

The stimulus was an HIV-1 Gag 15-mer peptide pool, about 1 ug/peptide/mL. CD40L-negative CD69-negative CD45RO-high memory CD4+ T cells were sorted as populations depleted of antigen-responding cells. These HIV-1-infected adults initiated suppressive ART in chronic infection. Germline V gene sequence: CDR1 SGHRS, CDR2 YFSETQ. The CDR3 is made up of 15 amino acids. The V end was cut by 4 bases, the J end by 0 bases, with 13 bases between. This TCR derives from an adult man with HIV who was CMV-seropositive. This chain links TRBV5-1 with TRBJ1-1, with a weak D call TRBD1 (6 bases). The sequenced sample was CD4+ T cells sorted from PBMCs after roughly 18-hour stimulation, obtained from a patient who received antiretroviral therapy. The CDR3 coding sequence is TGCGCCAGCAGCCCGACATCAGGGGTGAACACTGAAGCTTTCTTT. Translated: CASSPTSGVNTEAFF.